These 2 T cell receptor beta chains were sequenced from one sample in a study of CD8 T cells in Susac syndrome. RNA in amounts of roughly 0.5 to 1 ug was reverse transcribed with random hexamers. TCRdb recomputed calls from the immunoSEQ multiplex PCR reads with MiXCR, one row per CDR3 protein. The sample lists roughly 150,000 distinct CDR3 sequences, nearly 97% occurring once. Source material: CD8+ T cells from PBMCs. These receptors were collected from a human donor with multiple sclerosis.

There are a few counts of this clonotype. The genes are TRBV6-1 and TRBJ2-1, with 7 bases lining up with TRBD1. There are 12 residues in the CDR3. CDR1 MNHNS and CDR2 SASEGT come from the germline V gene. V shed 5 bases and J 9 bases; nucleotides not matched to a gene: 4. The CDR3 region has the DNA TGTGCCAGCAGTCAGACAGGGACTGAGCAGTTCTTC. Residues: CASSQTGTEQFF.

The rearrangement links TRBV27 to TRBJ1-2; weak D call: TRBD1 (6 bases). Trimming removed 3 bases at V and 3 bases at J, with 11 bases between. From germline, CDR1 is MNHEY and CDR2 SMNVEV (reference sequence). This CDR3 has 14 amino acids. CDR3 DNA: TGTGCCAGCAGTTTCGGGGGGGCGGACTATGGCTACACCTTC. This sequence encodes CASSFGGADYGYTF.